These 15 T cell receptor beta chains share one sample of origin, sequenced in a study of post-analysis software for immune sequencing data. No antigen is known for these receptors. General study findings and limits: Compared with controls, patients had more of 4 or 5 TRBV segments, including TRBV5-6, TRBV5-1 and TRBV20-1.

Unique molecular identifiers tagged the TCR beta cDNA libraries. From the PCR reads, TCRdb called clonotypes with MiXCR, one entry per CDR3 protein. The sample carries about 460,000 distinct CDR3 sequences, approximately 46% recorded once. The specimen was blood. The receptors stem from a girl aged 10-17 years with multiple sclerosis.

This clonotype came up a few times. The chain is built from TRBV24-1 and TRBJ2-1; no definite D call. V was trimmed by 4 bases and J by 0 bases, leaving 9 bases between them. Germline lookup yields CDR1 KGHDR and CDR2 SFDVKD. The CDR3 has 15 amino acids. The CDR3 DNA follows: TGTGCCACCAGTGACAGGTCGAGCTCCTACAATGAGCAGTTCTTC. It is translated as CATSDRSSSYNEQFF.

This chain connects TRBV12-3 or TRBV12-4 to TRBJ1-1, with 7 bases fitting TRBD1. J was trimmed by 6 bases and V by 5 bases; bases with no gene match: 6. The CDR3 length is 13 residues. The CDR3 protein is CASSTTGAPEAFF. The CDR3, as DNA: TGTGCCAGCAGTACTACAGGGGCCCCTGAAGCTTTCTTT.

The chain uses TRBV29-1 and TRBJ2-1, with 9 bases aligning to TRBD2. Trimming at V came to 3 bases and at J to 8 bases, leaving 11 bases not matched to a gene. The CDR3 loop spans 15 amino acids. Per germline, CDR1 SQVTM and CDR2 ANQGSEA. CDR3 sequence: CSVEGLAGVVDEQFF. CDR3 nucleotides: TGCAGCGTTGAGGGATTAGCGGGAGTGGTCGATGAGCAGTTCTTC.

The chain recombines TRBV20-1 with TRBJ1-1; tentative D call: TRBD1 (5 bases). Trimming took 1 base from V and 7 from J, leaving 10 bases between them. The CDR3 spans 12 residues. Germline V gives CDR1 DFQATT, CDR2 SNEGSKA (reference sequence). Here the CDR3 reads CSARVEGNEAFF. For the CDR3, the DNA is TGCAGTGCTAGAGTCGAGGGGAATGAAGCTTTCTTT.

This clonotype has just a few counts. The chain uses TRBV10-3 and TRBJ2-1; D is perhaps TRBD2 (5 bases). Germline assignment: CDR1 ENHRY and CDR2 SYGVKD. With 6 bases removed from V and 2 bases from J, the gap between germline ends came to 11 bases. This CDR3 comprises 14 residues. CDR3 residues: CAIREDQTYNEQFF. In DNA, the CDR3 is TGTGCCATCAGGGAGGACCAAACCTACAATGAGCAGTTCTTC.

About this clonotype itself: An end of the junction does not agree with germline; a read error may underlie this. The genes are TRBV20-1 and TRBJ2-6, with D tentatively TRBD1 (5 bases). The CDR3 covers 15 residues. From germline, CDR1 is DFQATT and CDR2 SNEGSKA (reference sequence). The CDR3 nucleotides read TGCAGTGCTCCTCGACAGCTCTCTGGGGCCAACGTCCCGACTTTC. Encoded protein: CSAPRQLSGANVPTF.

This clonotype was seen more than once but under ten times. The V and J genes are TRBV4-2 and TRBJ2-5; either TRBD1 or TRBD2 may fit D (5 bases each). Germline CDR1 LGHNA, CDR2 YNFKEQ. The CDR3 sequence is 18 residues long. V was trimmed by 4 bases and J by 0 bases, leaving 21 bases between them. The CDR3 here is CASSRKQSGTENQETQYF. The DNA of the CDR3 is TGTGCCAGCAGCCGAAAACAGTCCGGGACCGAGAACCAAGAGACCCAGTACTTC.

The chain carries TRBV20-1 and TRBJ2-7; 16 bases line up with TRBD2. This CDR3 is built from 13 residues. Trimming cost V 5 bases and J 7 bases; bases outside gene matches: 2. Germline V CDR1 and CDR2: DFQATT, SNEGSKA (reference sequence). Here the CDR3 reads CSAGTSGRGEQYF. CDR3 DNA sequence: TGCAGTGCTGGGACTAGCGGGAGGGGTGAGCAGTACTTC.

In DNA, the CDR3 is TGTGCCACCAGTGCTACAGGGTGGAATCAGCCCCAGCATTTT. It codes for CATSATGWNQPQHF. V is TRBV24-1 and J is TRBJ1-5, with D possibly matching TRBD1 (6 bases). Germline lookup yields CDR1 KGHDR and CDR2 SFDVKD. V lost 5 bases and J lost 4, with 11 bases in between. The CDR3 spans 14 residues.

This sequence joins TRBV9 and TRBJ2-1, with 7 bases aligning to TRBD2. The germline V gene has CDR1 SGDLS and CDR2 YYNGEE. The CDR3 is 16 residues long. V gave up 1 base and J gave up 0 bases; unmatched junction bases: 4. CDR3 in amino acids: CASSVTAGASYNEQFF. The DNA for the CDR3 is TGTGCCAGCAGCGTAACTGCGGGAGCCTCCTACAATGAGCAGTTCTTC.

This chain links TRBV20-1 with TRBJ2-7; 13 bases map to TRBD2. The DNA end is a closer match to TRBJ2-5, so the J assignment may be wrong. This CDR3 has 15 amino acids. The V gene's germline CDR1 is DFQATT and CDR2 SNEGSKA (reference sequence). CDR3 coding DNA: TGCAGTGCGAGGGGGACTAGCGGGACGGGGGAGACCCAGTACTTC. It translates to CSARGTSGTGETQYF.

A note on this clonotype: Germline and junction disagree at one end, which may indicate a read error. V gene TRBV29-1 combines with J gene TRBJ2-3; no clear D. The CDR3 consists of 16 residues. The germline CDR1 and CDR2 sequences are SQVTM and ANQGSEA. The CDR3 spells CSVQVPYGYGTDAQYF. CDR3 DNA sequence: TGCAGCGTTCAAGTCCCCTACGGGTACGGAACAGATGCGCAGTATTTT.

This clonotype was seen repeatedly, ten times or more. The V and J genes are TRBV27 and TRBJ2-7; 7 positions match TRBD1. Germline V gives CDR1 MNHEY, CDR2 SMNVEV (reference sequence). Trimming cost V 6 bases and J 1 base; bases outside gene matches: 3. The CDR3 is made up of 13 amino acids. The CDR3 coding sequence is TGTGCCAGCAGCTTACAGGGGTCCTACGAGCAGTACTTC. Amino acids: CASSLQGSYEQYF.

This rearrangement joins TRBV29-1 to TRBJ2-5; D is perhaps TRBD1 or TRBD2 (5 bases each). V gave up 6 bases and J gave up 5 bases, with 13 bases separating them. CDR1 SQVTM and CDR2 ANQGSEA come from the germline V gene. CDR3 length: 12 amino acids. The CDR3 is CSVGRGTETQYF. The CDR3 coding sequence is TGCAGCGTAGGGAGAGGGACGGAGACCCAGTACTTC.

This clonotype was seen a few times. The rearrangement links TRBV21-1 to TRBJ1-2. TRBV21-1 is a pseudogene locus. The CDR3 length is 14 residues. The CDR3 nucleotides read TGTGCCAGCAGCTGGAGGGGCCGTCTCTATGGCTACACCTTC. It yields the protein CASSWRGRLYGYTF.